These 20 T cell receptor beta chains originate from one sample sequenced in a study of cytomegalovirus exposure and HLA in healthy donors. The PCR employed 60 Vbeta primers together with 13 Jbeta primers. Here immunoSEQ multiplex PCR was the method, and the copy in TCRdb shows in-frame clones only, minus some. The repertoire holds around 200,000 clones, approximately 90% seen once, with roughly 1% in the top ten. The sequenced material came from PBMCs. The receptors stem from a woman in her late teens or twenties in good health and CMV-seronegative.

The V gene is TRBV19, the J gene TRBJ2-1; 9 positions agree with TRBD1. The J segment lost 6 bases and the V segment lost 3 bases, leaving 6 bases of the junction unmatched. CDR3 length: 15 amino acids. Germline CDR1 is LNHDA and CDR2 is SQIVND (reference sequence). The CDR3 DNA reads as TGTGCCAGTAGTATTGGACAGGGGCGCGTCAATGAGCAGTTCTTC. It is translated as CASSIGQGRVNEQFF.

CDR3 loop: CASSFGLAGASNTGELFF. CDR3 sequence (DNA): TGTGCCAGCAGCTTCGGACTAGCGGGGGCCTCGAACACCGGGGAGCTGTTTTTT. The chain has TRBV7-9 and TRBJ2-2; 13 bases are a match to TRBD2. Germline values: CDR1 SEHNR, CDR2 FQNEAQ (reference sequence). CDR3 length equals 18 residues. Unmatched junction bases numbered 4, after V lost 3 bases and J lost 0 bases.

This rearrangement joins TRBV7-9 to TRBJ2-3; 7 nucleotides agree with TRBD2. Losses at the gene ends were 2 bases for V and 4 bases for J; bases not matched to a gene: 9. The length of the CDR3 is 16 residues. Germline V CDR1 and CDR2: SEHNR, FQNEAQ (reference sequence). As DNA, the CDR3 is TGTGCCAGCAGCTTAAGGTGGGGGGGAACGTCAGATACGCAGTATTTT. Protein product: CASSLRWGGTSDTQYF.

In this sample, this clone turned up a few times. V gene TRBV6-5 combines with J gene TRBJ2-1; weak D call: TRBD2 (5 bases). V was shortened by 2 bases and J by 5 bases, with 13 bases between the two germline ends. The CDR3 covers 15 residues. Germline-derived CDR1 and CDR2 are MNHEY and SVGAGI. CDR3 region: CASSYQGGVNNEQFF. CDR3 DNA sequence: TGTGCCAGCAGTTACCAAGGAGGAGTCAACAATGAGCAGTTCTTC.

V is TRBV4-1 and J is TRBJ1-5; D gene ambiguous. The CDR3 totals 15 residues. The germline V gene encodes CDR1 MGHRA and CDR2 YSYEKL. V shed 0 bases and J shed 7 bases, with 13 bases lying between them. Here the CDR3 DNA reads TGCGCCAGCAGCCAAGATGCAATTACGGGACAGCCCCAGCATTTT. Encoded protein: CASSQDAITGQPQHF.

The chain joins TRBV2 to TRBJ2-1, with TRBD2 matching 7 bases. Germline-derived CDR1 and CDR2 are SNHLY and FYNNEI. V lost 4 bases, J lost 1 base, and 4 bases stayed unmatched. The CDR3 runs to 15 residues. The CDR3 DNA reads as TGTGCCAGCAGTGCTTCGGGGGGATCCTACAATGAGCAGTTCTTC. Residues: CASSASGGSYNEQFF.

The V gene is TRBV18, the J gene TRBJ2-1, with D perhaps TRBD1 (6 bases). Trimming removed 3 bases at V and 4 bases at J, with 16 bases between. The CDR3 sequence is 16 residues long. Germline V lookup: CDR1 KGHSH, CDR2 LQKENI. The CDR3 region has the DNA TGTGCCAGCTCACCCTTTCGGGACATATCGTACAATGAGCAGTTCTTC. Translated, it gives CASSPFRDISYNEQFF.

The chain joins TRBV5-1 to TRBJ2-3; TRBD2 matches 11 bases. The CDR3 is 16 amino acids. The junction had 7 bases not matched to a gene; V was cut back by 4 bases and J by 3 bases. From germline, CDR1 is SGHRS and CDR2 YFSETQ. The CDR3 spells CASSVTSGAVTDTQYF. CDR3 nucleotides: TGCGCCAGCAGCGTGACTAGCGGGGCGGTTACAGATACGCAGTATTTT.

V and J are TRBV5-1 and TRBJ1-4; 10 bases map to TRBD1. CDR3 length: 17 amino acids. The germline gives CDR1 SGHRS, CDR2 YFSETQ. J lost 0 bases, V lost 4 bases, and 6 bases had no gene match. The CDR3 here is CASSTRDRGATNEKLFF. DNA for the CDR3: TGCGCCAGCAGCACCCGGGACAGGGGCGCAACTAATGAAAAACTGTTTTTT.

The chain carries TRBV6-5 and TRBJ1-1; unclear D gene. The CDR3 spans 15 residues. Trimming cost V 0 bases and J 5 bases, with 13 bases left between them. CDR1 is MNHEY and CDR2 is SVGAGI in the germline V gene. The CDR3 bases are TGTGCCAGCAGTTACTCGAGCGGCAGCATAACTGAAGCTTTCTTT. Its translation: CASSYSSGSITEAFF.

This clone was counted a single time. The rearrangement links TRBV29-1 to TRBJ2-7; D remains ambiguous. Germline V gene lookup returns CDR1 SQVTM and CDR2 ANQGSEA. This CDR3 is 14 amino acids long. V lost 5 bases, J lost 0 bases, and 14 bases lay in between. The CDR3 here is CSVRPQAFSYEQYF. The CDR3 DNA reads TGCAGCGTTAGACCTCAGGCCTTCTCCTACGAGCAGTACTTC.

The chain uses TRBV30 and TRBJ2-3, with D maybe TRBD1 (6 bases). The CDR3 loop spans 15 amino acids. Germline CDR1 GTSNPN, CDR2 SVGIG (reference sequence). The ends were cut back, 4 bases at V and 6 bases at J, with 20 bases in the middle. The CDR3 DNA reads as TGTGCCTGGACCCCGACAGGTGCTCTGTCGGATACGCAGTATTTT. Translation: CAWTPTGALSDTQYF.

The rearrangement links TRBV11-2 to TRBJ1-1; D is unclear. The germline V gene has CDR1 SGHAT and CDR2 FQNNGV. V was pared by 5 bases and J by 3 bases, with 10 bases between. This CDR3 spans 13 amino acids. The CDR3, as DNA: TGTGCCAGCAGCCCCGGGATTTACACTGAAGCTTTCTTT. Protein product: CASSPGIYTEAFF. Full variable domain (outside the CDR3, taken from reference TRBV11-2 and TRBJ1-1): EAGVAQSPRYKIIEKRQSVAFWCNPISGHATLYWYQQILGQGPKLLIQFQNNGVVDDSQLPKDRFSAERLKGVDSTLKIQPAKLEDSAVYLCASSPGIYTEAFFGQGTRLTVV.

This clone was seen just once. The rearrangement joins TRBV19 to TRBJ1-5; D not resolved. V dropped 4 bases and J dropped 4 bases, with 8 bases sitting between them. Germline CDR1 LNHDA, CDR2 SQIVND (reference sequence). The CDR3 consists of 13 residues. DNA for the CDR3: TGTGCCAGTAGTAGATCGACTAATCAGCCCCAGCATTTT. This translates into CASSRSTNQPQHF.

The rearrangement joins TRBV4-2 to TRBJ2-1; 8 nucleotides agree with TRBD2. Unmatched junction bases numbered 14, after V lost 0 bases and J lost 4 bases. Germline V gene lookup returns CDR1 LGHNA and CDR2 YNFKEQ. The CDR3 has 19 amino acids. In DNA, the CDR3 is TGTGCCAGCAGCCAAGATCCGATGAGGCGGGGGGCCAGGTACAATGAGCAGTTCTTC. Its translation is CASSQDPMRRGARYNEQFF.

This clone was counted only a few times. This chain's CDR3 is CASSRDRDGSPLHF. CDR3 DNA sequence: TGTGCCAGCAGCCGGGACAGGGACGGTTCACCCCTCCACTTT. The V gene is TRBV7-2, the J gene TRBJ1-6; 9 nucleotides match TRBD1. The CDR3 totals 14 residues. Per germline, CDR1 SGHTA and CDR2 FQGNSA. V shed 5 bases, J shed 9 bases, and the junction held 5 bases outside the gene matches.

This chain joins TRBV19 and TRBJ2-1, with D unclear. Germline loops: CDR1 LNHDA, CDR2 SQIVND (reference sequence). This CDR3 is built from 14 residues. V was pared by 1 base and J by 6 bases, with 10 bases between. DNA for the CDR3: TGTGCCAGTAGTATAGGGCGGCCGCTCAATGAGCAGTTCTTC. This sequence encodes CASSIGRPLNEQFF.

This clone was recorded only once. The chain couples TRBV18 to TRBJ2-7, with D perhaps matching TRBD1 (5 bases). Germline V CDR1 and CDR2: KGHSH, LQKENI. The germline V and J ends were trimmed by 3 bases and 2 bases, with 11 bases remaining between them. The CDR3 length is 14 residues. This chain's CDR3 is CASSPQTEPYEQYF. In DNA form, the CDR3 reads TGTGCCAGCTCACCCCAGACAGAACCCTACGAGCAGTACTTC.

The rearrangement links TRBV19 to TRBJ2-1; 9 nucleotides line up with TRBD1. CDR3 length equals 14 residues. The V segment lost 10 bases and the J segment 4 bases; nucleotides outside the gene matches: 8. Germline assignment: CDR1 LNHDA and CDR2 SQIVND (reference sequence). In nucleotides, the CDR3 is TGTGCCACTGGAACAGGGGGCGGATACAATGAGCAGTTCTTC. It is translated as CATGTGGGYNEQFF. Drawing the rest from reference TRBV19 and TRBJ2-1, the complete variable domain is DGGITQSPKYLFRKEGQNVTLSCEQNLNHDAMYWYRQDPGQGLRLIYYSQIVNDFQKGDIAEGYSVSREKKESFPLTVTSAQKNPTAFYLCATGTGGGYNEQFFGPGTRLTVL.

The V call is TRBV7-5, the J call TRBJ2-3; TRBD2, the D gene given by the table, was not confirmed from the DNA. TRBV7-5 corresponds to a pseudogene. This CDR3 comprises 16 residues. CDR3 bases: TGTGCCAGAAGCCCCGGCGTTCGGGTAAGCACAGATACGCAGTATTTT. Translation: CARSPGVRVSTDTQYF.